The 7 T cell receptor beta chains listed next were all sequenced from one sample in a study of early T cells in non-severe SARS-CoV-2 infection. Via MiXCR, TCRdb re-called the 5' RACE reads, giving one row per CDR3 protein. Of 40,000 or so distinct CDR3 sequences listed, roughly 6% are singletons. The sample was whole blood. All receptors derive from an adult who was a healthcare worker with PCR-confirmed SARS-CoV-2 infection or an uninfected control (not recorded which).

This clonotype appeared a few times. The CDR3 loop reads CSASLVGTGAENTEAFF. CDR3 DNA sequence: TGCAGTGCTAGCCTTGTTGGGACAGGGGCTGAGAACACTGAAGCTTTCTTT. V is TRBV20-1 and J is TRBJ1-1, with TRBD1 matching 10 bases. CDR1 DFQATT and CDR2 SNEGSKA come from the germline V gene (reference sequence). The junction had 11 bases not matched to a gene; V was cut back by 3 bases and J by 1 base. This CDR3 region has 17 residues.

Ten or more counts support this clonotype. This chain uses TRBV5-1 with TRBJ2-1, with D tentatively TRBD1 (5 bases). The ends were cut back, 2 bases at V and 5 bases at J, with 8 bases in the middle. This CDR3 is built from 13 residues. Per the germline V gene, CDR1 is SGHRS and CDR2 is YFSETQ. The CDR3 region is CASSFDRHNEQFF. The CDR3 region has the DNA TGCGCCAGCAGCTTCGACAGACACAATGAGCAGTTCTTC.

This clonotype occurred once. The chain carries TRBV6-2 or TRBV6-3 and TRBJ2-3; unclear D gene. V was trimmed by 0 bases and J by 3 bases, leaving 7 bases between them. CDR1 MNHEY and CDR2 SVGEGT come from the germline V gene. The CDR3 runs to 14 residues. CDR3 coding DNA: TGTGCCAGCAGTTACTCGTCACCAACAGATACGCAGTATTTT. Its protein is CASSYSSPTDTQYF.

This clonotype has at least ten counts. V and J are TRBV19 and TRBJ1-5; the D gene is possibly TRBD1 (6 bases). There are 13 residues in the CDR3. Germline V CDR1 and CDR2: LNHDA, SQIVND (reference sequence). Trimming stripped 3 bases from V and 6 bases from J, with 9 bases between. The CDR3 coding sequence is TGTGCCAGTAGTATGGAGGGGGTTCAGCCCCAGCATTTT. Translation gives CASSMEGVQPQHF.

This clonotype was counted between two and nine times. The gene calls are TRBV7-8 and TRBJ2-1, with D perhaps TRBD1 (6 bases). The length of the CDR3 is 15 residues. Germline V gene sequence: CDR1 SGHVS, CDR2 FQNEAQ. V was trimmed by 3 bases and J by 1 base, leaving 10 bases between them. The chain's CDR3 is CASSFRGESYNEQFF. CDR3 DNA sequence: TGTGCCAGCAGCTTCAGGGGCGAGTCCTACAATGAGCAGTTCTTC.

This clonotype was counted ten times or more. The V and J genes are TRBV6-6 and TRBJ2-3; TRBD2 matches 9 bases. Germline V gives CDR1 MNHNY, CDR2 SVGAGI (reference sequence). V gave up 2 bases and J gave up 2 bases; unmatched junction bases: 8. This CDR3 contains 17 residues. CDR3 residues: CASSYRRGGQPTDTQYF. The CDR3 DNA reads TGTGCCAGCAGTTACAGGCGGGGGGGCCAGCCCACAGATACGCAGTATTTT.

This clonotype was seen repeatedly, ten times or more. CDR3 DNA sequence: TGTGCCAGCGGAATAGGGAACAGGGGACCCTCTGGAAACACCATATATTTT. Protein product: CASGIGNRGPSGNTIYF. V usage is TRBV13 and J usage is TRBJ1-3, with 7 bases lining up with TRBD1. Germline V CDR1 and CDR2: PRHDT, FYEKMQ (reference sequence). Unmatched junction bases numbered 13, after V lost 8 bases and J lost 0 bases. The CDR3 covers 17 residues.